These T cell receptor beta chains were read from a single sample in a study of OX40 agonist ivuxolimab in advanced cancers. Produced via immunoSEQ multiplex PCR; TCRdb's table is partial and in-frame only. Of just under 85,000 clones in the sample, roughly 84% were seen once. Sequencing used CD4+ or CD8+ T cells sorted from blood, obtained in a trial of the OX40 agonist ivuxolimab. These receptors all stem from an adult with an advanced solid tumor such as melanoma, head and neck, liver or kidney cancer. Each CDR3 is given without its conserved first and last residue. The order of the fields is J gene, V gene, CDR3 protein.

TRBJ2-7,TRBV6-6,ASSPAELYEQY
TRBJ2-7,TRBV25-1,ASGRNYEQY
TRBJ1-5,TRBV15,ATSRDGTANQPQH
TRBJ1-1,TRBV29-1,SVDSGMNTEAF
TRBJ2-7,TRBV6-6,ASSYQAHPSYEQY
TRBJ1-2,TRBV5-1,ASSFPGGGYGYT
TRBJ2-1,TRBV19,ATRAGGSYNEQF
TRBJ1-2,TRBV6-5,ASSSRQGPYGYT
TRBJ1-2,TRBV4-2,ASSQTSGQSNYGYT
TRBJ1-3,TRBV11-2,ASSSSVGAGRNTIY
TRBJ1-2,TRBV19,ASSRGDHGYT
TRBJ2-1,TRBV7-3,ASSLHGPFNEQF
TRBJ2-7,TRBV27,ASSLSQGIYEQY
TRBJ1-3,TRBV6-1,ASELRVGNTIY
TRBJ2-5,TRBV5-1,ASSQDSAGGTQY
TRBJ2-1,TRBV5-1,ASSLGGAPEQF
TRBJ1-4,TRBV6-6,ASSYVTGGKEKLF
TRBJ2-3,TRBV7-3,ASSLTAGVEDTQY
TRBJ2-3,TRBV29-1,SVETLPTDTQY
TRBJ2-3,TRBV2,ASRQRGAADTQY
TRBJ1-4,TRBV29-1,SVEAQQGGDEKLF
TRBJ2-2,TRBV6-6,ASSQRLAETGELF
TRBJ2-3,TRBV27,ASSLSIADTQY
TRBJ2-5,TRBV7-3,ASRLWGAPQETQY
TRBJ1-2,TRBV14,ASSRTGTGGFSSYGYT
TRBJ2-7,TRBV7-8,ASSYLGTGAYEQY
TRBJ2-7,TRBV9,ASSASLAGGPSAHEQY
TRBJ2-1,TRBV11-2,ASTLEGAYYNEQF
TRBJ2-3,TRBV7-9,ASSSPGLARSTDTQY
TRBJ2-7,TRBV25-1,ASMRGGYEQY
TRBJ2-3,TRBV6-5,ASSPRGASTDTQY
TRBJ1-2,TRBV6-1,ASSEAEGAYGYT
TRBJ1-2,TRBV15,ATSRPTSSQGVNYGYT
TRBJ2-5,TRBV5-1,ASSLEETQY
TRBJ1-1,TRBV30,AWSRGGSTEAF
TRBJ2-7,TRBV7-9,ASSSFAGLGDEQY
TRBJ1-1,TRBV29-1,SGRAGTKGGNTEAF
TRBJ2-1,TRBV7-2,ASSPRTSVYNEQF
TRBJ1-2,TRBV5-4,ASSLDATGAGGYT
TRBJ1-1,TRBV6-6,ASSYSGVVTEAF
TRBJ2-7,TRBV11-2,ASSFTSGIGYEQY